The T cell receptor (beta chain) under discussion was sequenced for a study of T cell responses to AZD1222 COVID-19 vaccine. Whole-study findings and limits: Most donors were white British and more were female, and clonal diversity was possibly underestimated. Variant regions that are unmutated are reportedly the target of nearly half of spike-specific TCRs.

Comment on this clone: Its antigen remains unidentified.

The CDR3 runs 14 residues. Germline loops: CDR1 SEHNR, CDR2 FQNEAQ (reference sequence). The V end lost 6 bases, the J end lost 4 bases, and 15 bases lay between the germline ends. Sequencing used immunoSEQ multiplex PCR; TCRdb keeps in-frame clones, though not all of them. The data show about 84,000 clones, nearly 90% seen once. This TCR came from an adult in good health. The sample here was peripheral blood, taken on day 0 of AZD1222 vaccination. The chain has TRBV7-9 and TRBJ1-1; tentatively, D is TRBD1 (5 bases). The CDR3 loop reads CASRSQGVGTEAFF. CDR3 nucleotides: TGTGCCAGCAGATCTCAGGGAGTCGGCACTGAAGCTTTCTTT.